Listed below are T cell receptor beta chains from one sample, sequenced in a study of beta chain features in type 1 diabetes. Profiling relied on immunoSEQ multiplex PCR, and the TCRdb table lists in-frame clones only, not all of them. This sample carries 250,000 or so clones, roughly 13% of them seen once, and the ten largest clones take roughly 0.019%. The sample was naive CD4+ T cells from blood. These receptors originate from a man aged 30 to 45 with type 1 diabetes. CDR3s include the opening cysteine and the closing phenylalanine or tryptophan. The D gene is left open where the match is weak. Rows give clone size only sometimes, using once, few, many, or a class for an expanded clone.

>TRBJ2-7|-|15|TRBV25-1|-
CASSDLTGGYYEQYF
TGTGCCAGCAGTGACCTGACAGGTGGTTACTACGAGCAGTACTTC
>TRBJ2-7|-|14|TRBV5-1|TRBD1
CASSLGQGVREQYF
TGCGCCAGCAGCTTGGGACAGGGGGTACGCGAGCAGTACTTC
>TRBJ2-1|-|16|TRBV7-6|TRBD2
CASSLGGGSLYNEQFF
TGTGCCAGCAGCTTAGGGGGGGGTAGTCTCTACAATGAGCAGTTCTTC
>TRBJ1-1|-|14|TRBV29-1|TRBD1
CSASRDRVQFGAFF
TGCAGCGCCAGCCGGGACAGGGTTCAATTTGGAGCTTTCTTT
>TRBJ2-2|few|13|TRBV12-5|-
CASGLARDGELFF
TGTGCTAGTGGTTTGGCCCGCGACGGGGAGCTGTTTTTT
>TRBJ2-7|-|15|TRBV18|-
CASSPPNQGAYEQYF
TGTGCCAGCTCACCACCGAATCAAGGAGCCTACGAGCAGTACTTC
>TRBJ2-7|few|15|TRBV18|-
CASSLREKGPYEQYF
TGTGCCAGCTCCCTCCGGGAGAAGGGACCGTACGAGCAGTACTTC
>TRBJ2-7|-|16|TRBV19|TRBD2
CASSITSGRAVGEQYF
TGTGCCAGTAGTATTACTAGCGGGAGGGCCGTAGGCGAGCAGTACTTC
>TRBJ1-1|-|14|TRBV6-5|-
CASTRGDVNTEAFF
TGTGCCAGCACCCGGGGGGATGTGAACACTGAAGCTTTCTTT
>TRBJ2-5|few|11|TRBV11-2|-
CASSRGETQYF
TGTGCCAGCAGCCGAGGCGAGACCCAGTACTTC
>TRBJ2-5|-|12|TRBV5-1|-
CASSLRGETQYF
TGCGCCAGCAGCTTGCGGGGGGAGACCCAGTACTTC
>TRBJ2-5|few|16|TRBV18|-
CASSPPGRPAGETQYF
TGTGCCAGCTCACCACCTGGAAGACCGGCGGGCGAGACCCAGTACTTC
>TRBJ2-3|-|15|TRBV7-9|TRBD1
CASSSTGALTDTQYF
TGTGCCAGCAGCTCGACAGGGGCGCTCACAGATACGCAGTATTTT
>TRBJ1-2|-|16|TRBV6-5|TRBD1
CASSYSGTGANYGYTF
TGTGCCAGCAGTTACTCCGGGACAGGGGCTAACTATGGCTACACCTTC
>TRBJ2-1|-|10|TRBV28|-
CATYRNEQFF
TGTGCCACCTATCGGAATGAGCAGTTCTTC
>TRBJ2-5|few|16|TRBV4-2|TRBD1
CASSQDATGAAETQYF
TGTGCCAGCAGCCAAGATGCCACAGGGGCGGCGGAGACCCAGTACTTC
>TRBJ2-2|few|13|TRBV11-2|-
CASSLAGTGELFF
TGTGCCAGCAGCTTGGCAGGAACCGGGGAGCTGTTTTTT
>TRBJ2-3|few|14|TRBV5-1|TRBD1
CASRGQGSTDTQYF
TGCGCCAGCAGGGGACAGGGTAGCACAGATACGCAGTATTTT
>TRBJ1-2|-|15|TRBV5-1|-
CASSPGQPITYGYTF
TGCGCCAGCAGCCCTGGACAGCCGATTACCTACGGCTACACCTTC
>TRBJ2-5|few|18|TRBV27|TRBD2
CASSLFSSGGVYQETQYF
TGTGCCAGCAGTTTATTTTCCAGCGGGGGGGTGTACCAAGAGACCCAGTACTTC
>TRBJ1-5|-|15|TRBV7-6|-
CASSRTVGANQPQHF
TGTGCCAGCAGCCGAACAGTCGGCGCCAATCAGCCCCAGCATTTT
>TRBJ2-3|few|13|TRBV2|-
CASSGAGRDTQYF
TGTGCCAGCAGTGGCGCGGGCCGCGATACGCAGTATTTT
>TRBJ1-5|-|13|TRBV19|-
CASSPGSGQPQHF
TGTGCCAGTAGTCCGGGGTCCGGTCAGCCCCAGCATTTT